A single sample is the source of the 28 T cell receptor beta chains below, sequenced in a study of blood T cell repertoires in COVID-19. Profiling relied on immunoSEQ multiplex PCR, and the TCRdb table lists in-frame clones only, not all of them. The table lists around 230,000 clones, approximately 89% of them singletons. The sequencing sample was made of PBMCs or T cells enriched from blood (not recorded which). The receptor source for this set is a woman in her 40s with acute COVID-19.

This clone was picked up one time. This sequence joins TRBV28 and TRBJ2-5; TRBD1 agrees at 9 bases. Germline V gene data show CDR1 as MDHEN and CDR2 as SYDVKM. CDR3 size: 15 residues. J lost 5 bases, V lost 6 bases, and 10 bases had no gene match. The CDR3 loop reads CASSLGDRVNETQYF. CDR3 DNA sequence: TGTGCCAGCAGCCTAGGGGACAGGGTTAACGAGACCCAGTACTTC.

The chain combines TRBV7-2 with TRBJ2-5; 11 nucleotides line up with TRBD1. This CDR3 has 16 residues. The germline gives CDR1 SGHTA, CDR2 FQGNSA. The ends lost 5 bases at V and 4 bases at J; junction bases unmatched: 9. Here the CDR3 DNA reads TGTGCCAGCAGCCCCACCGGGACAGGGGGGTCAGAGACCCAGTACTTC. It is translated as CASSPTGTGGSETQYF. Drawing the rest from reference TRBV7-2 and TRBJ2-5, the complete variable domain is GAGVSQSPSNKVTEKGKDVELRCDPISGHTALYWYRQSLGQGLEFLIYFQGNSAPDKSGLPSDRFSAERTGGSVSTLTIQRTQQEDSAVYLCASSPTGTGGSETQYFGPGTRLLVL.

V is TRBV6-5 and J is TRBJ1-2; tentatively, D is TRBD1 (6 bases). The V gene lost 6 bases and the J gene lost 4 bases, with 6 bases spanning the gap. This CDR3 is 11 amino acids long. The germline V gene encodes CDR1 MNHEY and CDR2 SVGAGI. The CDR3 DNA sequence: TGTGCCAGCAGACAGGGCTATGGCTACACCTTC. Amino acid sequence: CASRQGYGYTF.

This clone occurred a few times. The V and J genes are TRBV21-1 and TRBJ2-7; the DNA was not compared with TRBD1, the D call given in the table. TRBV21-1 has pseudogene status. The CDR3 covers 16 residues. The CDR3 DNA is TGTGCCAGCAGCAAAGATCAGACAGAAGGCTCCTACGAGCAGTACGTC. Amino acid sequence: CASSKDQTEGSYEQYV.

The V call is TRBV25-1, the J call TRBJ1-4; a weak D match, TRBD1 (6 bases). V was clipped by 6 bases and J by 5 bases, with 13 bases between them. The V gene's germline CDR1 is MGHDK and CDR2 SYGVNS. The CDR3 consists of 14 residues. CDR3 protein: CASSPTGLNEKLFF. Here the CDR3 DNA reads TGTGCCAGCAGCCCCACAGGGTTGAATGAAAAACTGTTTTTT.

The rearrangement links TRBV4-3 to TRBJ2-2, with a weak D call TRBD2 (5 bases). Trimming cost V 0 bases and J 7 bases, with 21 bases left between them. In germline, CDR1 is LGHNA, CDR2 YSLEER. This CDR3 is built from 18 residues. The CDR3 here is CASSQDYFGSGIDGELFF. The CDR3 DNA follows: TGCGCCAGCAGCCAAGACTACTTCGGATCCGGGATTGACGGGGAGCTGTTTTTT.

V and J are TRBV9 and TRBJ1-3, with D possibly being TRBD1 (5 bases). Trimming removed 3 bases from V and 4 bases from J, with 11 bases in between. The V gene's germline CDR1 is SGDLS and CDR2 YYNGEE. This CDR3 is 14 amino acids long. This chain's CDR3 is CASSAQGGGNTIYF. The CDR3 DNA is TGTGCCAGCAGCGCCCAGGGAGGAGGAAACACCATATATTTT.

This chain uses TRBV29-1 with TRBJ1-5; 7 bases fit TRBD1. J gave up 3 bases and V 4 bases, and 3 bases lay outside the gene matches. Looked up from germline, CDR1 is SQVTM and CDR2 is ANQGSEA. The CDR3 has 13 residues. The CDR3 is CSVVDRYNQPQHF. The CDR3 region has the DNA TGCAGCGTTGTGGACAGGTACAATCAGCCCCAGCATTTT. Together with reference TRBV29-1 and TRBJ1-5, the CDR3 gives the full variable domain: SAVISQKPSRDICQRGTSLTIQCQVDSQVTMMFWYRQQPGQSLTLIATANQGSEATYESGFVIDKFPISRPNLTFSTLTVSNMSPEDSSIYLCSVVDRYNQPQHFGDGTRLSIL.

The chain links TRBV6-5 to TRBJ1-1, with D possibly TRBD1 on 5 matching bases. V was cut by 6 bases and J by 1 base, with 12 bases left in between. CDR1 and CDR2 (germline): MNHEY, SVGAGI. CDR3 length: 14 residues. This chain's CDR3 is CASRNRIENTEAFF. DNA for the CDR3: TGTGCCAGCAGAAACAGGATCGAGAACACTGAAGCTTTCTTT.

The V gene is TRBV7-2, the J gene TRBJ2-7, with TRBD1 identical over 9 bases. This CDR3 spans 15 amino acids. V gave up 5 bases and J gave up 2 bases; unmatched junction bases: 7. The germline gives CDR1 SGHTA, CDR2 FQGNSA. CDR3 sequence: CASSPGQGLTYEQYV. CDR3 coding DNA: TGTGCCAGCAGCCCGGGACAGGGTCTTACCTACGAGCAGTACGTC.

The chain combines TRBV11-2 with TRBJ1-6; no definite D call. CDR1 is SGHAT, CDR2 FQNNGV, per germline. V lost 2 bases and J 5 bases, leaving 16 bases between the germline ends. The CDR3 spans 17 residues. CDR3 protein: CASSLTPAGWNNSPLHF. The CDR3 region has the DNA TGTGCCAGCAGCTTAACCCCGGCAGGATGGAATAATTCACCCCTCCACTTT.

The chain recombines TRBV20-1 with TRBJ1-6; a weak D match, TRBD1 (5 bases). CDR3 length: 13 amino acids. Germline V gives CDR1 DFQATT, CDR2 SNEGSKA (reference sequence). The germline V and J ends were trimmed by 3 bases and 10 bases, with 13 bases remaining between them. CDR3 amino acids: CSASGTSRSPLHF. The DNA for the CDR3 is TGCAGTGCTAGTGGGACTTCGAGATCACCCCTCCACTTT.

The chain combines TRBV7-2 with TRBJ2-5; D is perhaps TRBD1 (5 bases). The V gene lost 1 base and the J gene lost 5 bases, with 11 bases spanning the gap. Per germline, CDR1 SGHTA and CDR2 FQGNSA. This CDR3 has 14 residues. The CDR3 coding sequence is TGTGCCAGCAGCTTAGAGGCAGGGCGGGAGACCCAGTACTTC. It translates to CASSLEAGRETQYF.

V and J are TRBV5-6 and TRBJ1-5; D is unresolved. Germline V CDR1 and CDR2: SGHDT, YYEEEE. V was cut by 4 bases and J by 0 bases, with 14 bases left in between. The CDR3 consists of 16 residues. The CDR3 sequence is CASSRGSLYSNQPQHF. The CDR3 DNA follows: TGTGCCAGCAGCCGCGGTTCGCTTTATAGCAATCAGCCCCAGCATTTT.

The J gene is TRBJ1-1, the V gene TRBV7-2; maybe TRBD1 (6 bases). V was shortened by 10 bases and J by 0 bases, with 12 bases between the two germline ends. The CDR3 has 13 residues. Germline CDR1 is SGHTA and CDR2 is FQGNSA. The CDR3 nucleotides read TGTGCCACCGGGGGGCAGGTGAACACTGAAGCTTTCTTT. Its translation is CATGGQVNTEAFF.

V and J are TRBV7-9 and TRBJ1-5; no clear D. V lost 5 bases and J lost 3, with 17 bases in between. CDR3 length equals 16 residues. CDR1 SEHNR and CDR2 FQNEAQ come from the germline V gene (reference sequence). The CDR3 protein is CASSQSKAGLNQPQHF. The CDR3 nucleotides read TGTGCCAGCAGCCAGTCCAAGGCAGGCCTCAATCAGCCCCAGCATTTT.

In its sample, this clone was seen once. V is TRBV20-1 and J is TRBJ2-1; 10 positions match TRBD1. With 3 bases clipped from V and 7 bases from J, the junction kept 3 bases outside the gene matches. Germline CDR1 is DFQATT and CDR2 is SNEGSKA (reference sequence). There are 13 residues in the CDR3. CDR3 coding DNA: TGCAGTGCTAGTGGGACAGGGGTAAATGAGCAGTTCTTC. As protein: CSASGTGVNEQFF.

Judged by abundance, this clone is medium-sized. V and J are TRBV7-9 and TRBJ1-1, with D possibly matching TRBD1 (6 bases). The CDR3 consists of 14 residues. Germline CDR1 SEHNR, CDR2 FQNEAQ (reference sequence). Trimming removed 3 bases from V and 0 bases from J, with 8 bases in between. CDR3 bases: TGTGCCAGCAGCTTGGGGGACATGAACACTGAAGCTTTCTTT. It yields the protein CASSLGDMNTEAFF.

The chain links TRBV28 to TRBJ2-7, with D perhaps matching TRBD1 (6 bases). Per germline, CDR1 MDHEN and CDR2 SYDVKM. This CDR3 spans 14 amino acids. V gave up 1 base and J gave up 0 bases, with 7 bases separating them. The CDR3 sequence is CASSLSGDSYEQYV. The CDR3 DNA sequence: TGTGCCAGCAGTTTATCAGGGGACTCCTACGAGCAGTACGTC.

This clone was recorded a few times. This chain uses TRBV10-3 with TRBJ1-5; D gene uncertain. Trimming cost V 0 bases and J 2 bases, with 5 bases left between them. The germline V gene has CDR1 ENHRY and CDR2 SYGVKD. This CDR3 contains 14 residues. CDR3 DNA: TGTGCCATCAGTGAGTCTGAGCGCAATCAGCCCCAGCATTTT. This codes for CAISESERNQPQHF.

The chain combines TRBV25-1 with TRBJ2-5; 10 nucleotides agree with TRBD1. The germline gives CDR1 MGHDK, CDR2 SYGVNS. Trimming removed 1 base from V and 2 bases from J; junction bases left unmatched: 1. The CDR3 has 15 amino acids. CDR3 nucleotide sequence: TGTGCCAGCAGTGAATTGGGACAGGGGCAAGAGACCCAGTACTTC. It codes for CASSELGQGQETQYF.

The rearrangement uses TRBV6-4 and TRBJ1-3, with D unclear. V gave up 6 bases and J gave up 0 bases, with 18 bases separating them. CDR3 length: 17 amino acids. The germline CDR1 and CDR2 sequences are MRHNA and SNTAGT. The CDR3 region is CASRAGGLPYSGNTIYF. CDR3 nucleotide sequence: TGTGCCAGCAGGGCCGGCGGTCTCCCCTACTCTGGAAACACCATATATTTT.

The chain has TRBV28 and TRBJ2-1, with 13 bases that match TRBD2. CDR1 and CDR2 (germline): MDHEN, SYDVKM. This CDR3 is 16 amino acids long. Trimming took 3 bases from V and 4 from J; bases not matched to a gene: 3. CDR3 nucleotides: TGTGCCAGCAGTTTGGGGACTAGCGGGGTATACAATGAGCAGTTCTTC. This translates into CASSLGTSGVYNEQFF.

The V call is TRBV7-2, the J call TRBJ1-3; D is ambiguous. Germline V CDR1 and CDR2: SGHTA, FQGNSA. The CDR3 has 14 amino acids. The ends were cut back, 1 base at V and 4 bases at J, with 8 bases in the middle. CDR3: CASSLVPRGNTIYF. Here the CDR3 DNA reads TGTGCCAGCAGCTTAGTACCTCGGGGAAACACCATATATTTT.

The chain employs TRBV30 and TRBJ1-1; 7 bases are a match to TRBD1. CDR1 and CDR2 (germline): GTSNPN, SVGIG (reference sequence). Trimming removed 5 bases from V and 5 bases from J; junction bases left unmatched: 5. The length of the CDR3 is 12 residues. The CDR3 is CAWETGKTEAFF. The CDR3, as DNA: TGTGCCTGGGAGACAGGGAAGACTGAAGCTTTCTTT.

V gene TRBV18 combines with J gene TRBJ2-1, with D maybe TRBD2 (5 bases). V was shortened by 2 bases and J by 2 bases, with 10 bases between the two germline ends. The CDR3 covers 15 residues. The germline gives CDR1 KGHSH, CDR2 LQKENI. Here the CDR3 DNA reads TGTGCCAGCTCACCAGGGCTAGCTGCCTACAATGAGCAGTTCTTC. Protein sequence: CASSPGLAAYNEQFF.

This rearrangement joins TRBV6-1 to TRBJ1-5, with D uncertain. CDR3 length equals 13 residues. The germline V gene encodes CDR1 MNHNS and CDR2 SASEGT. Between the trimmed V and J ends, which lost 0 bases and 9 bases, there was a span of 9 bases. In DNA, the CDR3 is TGTGCCAGCAGTGAAGCGCGCGGAGGGCCCCAGCATTTT. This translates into CASSEARGGPQHF.

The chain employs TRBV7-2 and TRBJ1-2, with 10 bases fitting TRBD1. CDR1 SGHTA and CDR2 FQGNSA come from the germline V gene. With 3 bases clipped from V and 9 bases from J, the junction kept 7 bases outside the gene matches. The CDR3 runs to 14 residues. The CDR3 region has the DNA TGTGCCAGCAGCTTCGGGACAGGGGATGGGAGCTACACCTTC. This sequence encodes CASSFGTGDGSYTF.